This T cell receptor (beta chain) was captured in a study of blood T cells in healthy people across ages. V was cut by 3 bases and J by 4 bases, with 13 bases left in between. The CDR3 consists of 15 residues. Germline loops: CDR1 MNHEY, CDR2 SVGAGI. It was with a sample-barcoded 5' primer and a J-beta primer mix that a second PCR of roughly 7 to 12 cycles was run. TCRdb reprocessed the 5' RACE reads with MiXCR, giving one entry per CDR3 protein. The sample has roughly 900,000 distinct CDR3 sequences, around 30% seen once; the top ten hold approximately 15%. This clonotype was recorded at least ten times.

The sample consisted of blood. The receptor's source is a woman of 80 years or more in good health. The rearrangement links TRBV6-5 to TRBJ2-1, with D maybe TRBD1 (5 bases). DNA for the CDR3: TGTGCCAGCAGTTATTATGGTCAGGGATACAATGAGCAGTTCTTC. This gives the protein CASSYYGQGYNEQFF.